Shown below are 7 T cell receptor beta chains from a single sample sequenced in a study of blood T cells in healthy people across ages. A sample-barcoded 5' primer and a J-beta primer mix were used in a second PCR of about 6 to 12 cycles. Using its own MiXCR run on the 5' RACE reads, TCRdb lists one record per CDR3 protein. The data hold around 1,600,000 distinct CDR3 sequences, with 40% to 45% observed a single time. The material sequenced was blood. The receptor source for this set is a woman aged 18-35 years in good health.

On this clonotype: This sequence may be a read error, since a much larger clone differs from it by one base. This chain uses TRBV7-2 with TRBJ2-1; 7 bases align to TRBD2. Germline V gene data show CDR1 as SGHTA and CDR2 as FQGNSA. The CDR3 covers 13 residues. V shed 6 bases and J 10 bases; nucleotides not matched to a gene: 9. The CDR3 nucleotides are TGTGCCAGCAGGATAAGCGGGATAGGCGAGCAGTTCTTC. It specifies CASRISGIGEQFF.

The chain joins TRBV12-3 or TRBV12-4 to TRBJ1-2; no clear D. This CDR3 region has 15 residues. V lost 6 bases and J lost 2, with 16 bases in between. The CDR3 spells CASRRGRRLNYGYTF. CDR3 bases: TGTGCCAGCAGACGAGGACGGCGCCTCAACTATGGCTACACCTTC.

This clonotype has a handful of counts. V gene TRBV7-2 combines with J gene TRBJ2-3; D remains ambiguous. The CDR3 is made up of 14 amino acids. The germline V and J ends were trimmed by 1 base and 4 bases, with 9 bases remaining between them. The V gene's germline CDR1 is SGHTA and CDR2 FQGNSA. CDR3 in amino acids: CASSLGWGADTQYF. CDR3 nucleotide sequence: TGTGCCAGCAGCTTAGGCTGGGGTGCAGATACGCAGTATTTT. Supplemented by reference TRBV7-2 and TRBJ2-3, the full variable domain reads GAGVSQSPSNKVTEKGKDVELRCDPISGHTALYWYRQSLGQGLEFLIYFQGNSAPDKSGLPSDRFSAERTGGSVSTLTIQRTQQEDSAVYLCASSLGWGADTQYFGPGTRLTVL.

CDR3 coding DNA: TGTGCCAGCAGCCGACCGGGCTCACCGGCGGGCTACACCTTC. This encodes CASSRPGSPAGYTF. The V and J genes are TRBV7-9 and TRBJ1-2; no clear D gene. The CDR3 has 14 amino acids. V was shortened by 5 bases and J by 8 bases, with 18 bases between the two germline ends. Germline CDR1 SEHNR, CDR2 FQNEAQ (reference sequence).

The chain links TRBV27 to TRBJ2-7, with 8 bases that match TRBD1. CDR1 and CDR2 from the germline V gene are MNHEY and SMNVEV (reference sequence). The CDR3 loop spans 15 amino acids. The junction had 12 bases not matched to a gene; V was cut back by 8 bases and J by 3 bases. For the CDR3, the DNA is TGTGCCAGCTCCCCGTCCCCCACAGGGGGCTACGAGCAGTACTTC. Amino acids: CASSPSPTGGYEQYF.

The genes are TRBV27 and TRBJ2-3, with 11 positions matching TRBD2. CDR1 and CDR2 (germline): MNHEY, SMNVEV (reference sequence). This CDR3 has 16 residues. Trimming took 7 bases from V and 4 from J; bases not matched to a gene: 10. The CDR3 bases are TGTGCCAGCACCCACGGTAGCGGGAGGGCATCAGATACGCAGTATTTT. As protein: CASTHGSGRASDTQYF.

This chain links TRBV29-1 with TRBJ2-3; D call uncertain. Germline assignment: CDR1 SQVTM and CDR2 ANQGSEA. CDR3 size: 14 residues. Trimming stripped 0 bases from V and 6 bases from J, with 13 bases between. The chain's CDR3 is CSVEDHWAEDTQYF. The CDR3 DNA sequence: TGCAGCGTTGAAGATCATTGGGCGGAGGATACGCAGTATTTT.